This entry features one T cell receptor (beta chain) sequence. This clone has only one observation. Its antigen remains undetermined. Qualities for individual bases were not recorded, and no much larger clone is one base off. This entry belongs to a study of cytomegalovirus exposure and HLA in healthy donors (dated by TCRdb to 2015 to 2018). Study-level background: According to an earlier analysis of several hundred of the donors, 150 million to 200 million T cells yielded over 100 million unique TCR beta sequences and about 300 Gb of sequence data. The number of typed donors differed by locus: about 629-630 for A, B, C, DRB1 and DQB1; 500 to 550 for DQA1; approximately 610 for DPA1; and about 450 for DPB1. The aim of the study was to test whether cataloging public T cell receptors could identify signatures of past pathogen exposure. The study profiled the T cell repertoires of under 700 subjects by immunosequencing and related them to cytomegalovirus serostatus. Of the 398 genotyped donors, approximately 82% fell in the genetic ancestry cluster associated with self-reported Caucasian donors. Among almost 400 genotyped donors of the cohort, an average of 235,054 unique TCR beta nucleotide sequences were sequenced per donor, 15% to 20% of them non-productive. HLA typing covered class I and class II loci at four-digit resolution. The later analysis used no new phenotypic data to find candidate immune exposures, relying instead on TCR beta sequences and their occurrence across donors. Genome-wide SNP genotypes for about 60% of the 666 donors were used in a later genetic analysis, which treated that subset as a discovery cohort. Every discovery cohort repertoire had been produced on one sequencing platform. A handful of DR-DQ haplotypes were handled as single units for association and clustering because linkage in the cohort was strong. Besides the first cohort of roughly 700 subjects, a separate validation cohort made up of over a hundred different subjects was used. An earlier analysis of approximately 580 of the donors used high-throughput TCR beta sequencing to judge whether each TCR beta V gene segment behaved as functional or pseudogenic. Approximately 300 gigabases of sequencing data and approximately 80 million unique TCR sequences were included in an early release covering about 620 HLA-typed donors. In a later analysis, previously published TCR beta repertoires from more than 500 donors were re-analyzed and high-resolution HLA genotyping was added so that TCR occurrence patterns could be studied. High-throughput TCR immunosequencing, statistical association of individual TCRs with disease status, and machine learning were combined to predict cytomegalovirus infection status. Donor age, sex, ethnicity and CMV serostatus were collected together with the repertoire data. The study at large found these results: The authors suggested that the approach could potentially be generalized to other disease states and immunological phenotypes. Broadly in line with IMGT annotations, most TCR beta V segments showed up in productive rearrangements about 90% or about 30% of the time in an earlier analysis of around 550 of the donors. Across donors, most TCR sequences were observed very rarely, whereas some public TCRs were present in many individuals. Because some donors lacked HLA typing at each locus, the association tests relied only on the typed subset. In a later analysis, the rate of TCR association differed among HLA loci, with DRB1 alleles having the most associated TCRs and HLA-C alleles having the fewest. An association between a missense DCLRE1C variant and V-gene and J-gene trimming of TCR beta chains was found in a later genetic analysis and replicated in an independent cohort. Presence/absence analyses assumed roughly uniform sequencing depth across donors, an assumption that may not hold. The earlier analysis of approximately 590 of the donors excluded roughly 16 rarely observed V segments, including chromosome 9 orphons, because counts were too low. Some IMGT-functional V segments, including TRBV6-2 and TRBV6-3, could not be distinguished by the 87-base-pair reads and were therefore excluded. According to a later analysis, most CMV-associated TCR beta chains appeared to be HLA-restricted, and the HLA associations seemed to be driven largely by CMV exposure. The classifier was reported to diagnose cytomegalovirus status with high specificity and sensitivity in both the original and validation cohorts. In a later analysis, HLA-associated TCR beta chains showed more clonal expansion and lower generation probabilities than non-associated chains that were equally common. A cluster of highly shared sequence variants was judged likely to be a technical artifact of the sequencing pipeline. Correlated functional status among segregating V segments might reflect linkage disequilibrium, but an unknown experimental factor could not be ruled out. A further reported finding was that TCR beta sequences accurately predicted the HLA-A and HLA-B alleles for most subjects in the first cohort. A total of 164 TCR beta chains were listed by the study as associated with cytomegalovirus. When HLA alleles, especially DR and DQ, strongly co-occurred, TCR associations were difficult to assign to individual alleles. In a later genetic analysis, fewer N-insertions in productive TCRs were reported among donors in an Asian-associated ancestry cluster than the 666-donor mean. CMV serostatus was the only immune exposure information available for the cohort. Several of the top co-occurrence clusters appeared to be linked to parvovirus B19, influenza, CMV and Epstein-Barr virus, according to a later analysis. In vitro tests confirmed that three of the cytomegalovirus-associated TCR beta chains recognize cytomegalovirus antigens. In this cohort, only TCR beta chains were sequenced, and detectable features were limited by the absence of alpha or paired-chain data. In a later analysis, around 17,000 TCR beta sequences were associated with specific HLA alleles at a false discovery rate of 0.05.

In total, 600 or so healthy bone marrow donors made up the cohort. At the time of sampling, all cohort members were nominally healthy, though unrecorded immune exposures were likely present. The donor was CMV seronegative and was included in the group of several hundred seronegative cohort members. A peripheral blood sample was collected from each donor, and TCR beta sequencing was performed on peripheral blood mononuclear cells. The Qiagen DNeasy Blood Extraction Kit was used to extract genomic DNA from the blood cell samples. Libraries were prepared through the immunoSEQ multiplex PCR assay. For the multiplex PCR, a mixture combining 60 forward primers for TCR Vbeta segments and 13 reverse primers for TCR Jbeta segments was used. The CDR3 region of rearranged TCR beta genes was amplified from genomic DNA by a multiplex PCR assay. Amplified TCR beta libraries were sequenced as 87-base-pair reads on the Illumina HiSeq System. As for the authors' bioinformatics: A later analysis counted tens of millions of unique TCR beta chains across the 670 or so repertoires, and some 11 million of these chains were shared by at least two donors. To remove PCR and sequencing errors, raw reads were error-corrected and collapsed into unique sequences using a nearest-neighbor algorithm that merged closely related sequences. V, D and J gene segments were assigned by aligning CDR3 sequences to IMGT reference sequences. Each retained sequence needed at least a six-nucleotide match to both a V gene segment and a J gene segment. Rearrangements were classified as productive when the CDR3 lacked stop codons and remained in frame with V and J, and all other rearrangements were classified as non-productive. Following IMGT convention, CDR3 was defined as the stretch from the second conserved V-encoded cysteine to the conserved J-encoded phenylalanine. In an earlier analysis of around 570 of the donors, sequences lacking an unambiguous match to a single V gene segment were excluded. In an earlier analysis of roughly 500 of the donors, V segments were called functional above 56.7% productive rearrangements and were called segregating when the between-donor standard deviation exceeded 5%. To diagnose cytomegalovirus status from the catalog of TCR beta chain sequences, a statistical classification framework was built. In a later analysis, TCR nucleotide sequences were compared against IMGT/GENE-DB human TR gene sequences so that V and J genes could be assigned. A later analysis assigned CDR3 sequences and most-parsimonious VDJ recombination scenarios with the TCRdist pipeline. In a later analysis, every TCR beta chain was defined by the combination of its CDR3 amino acid sequence and its V-gene family, and reads without a unique V-gene family were dropped. A later analysis removed several hundred highly shared, low-generation-probability nucleotide sequences to deal with suspected cross-contamination and a sequencing artifact. A later analysis calculated a clonal expansion index for each public chain from normalized within-repertoire ranks of inferred template counts. In a later analysis, generation probabilities were computed using a VDJ recombination model fitted to out-of-frame rearrangements, and the results were checked against IGoR. In a later analysis, TCR-TCR, TCR-HLA and TCR-CMV co-occurrence was scored with hypergeometric tests, and a repertoire-size bias correction was applied to TCR pairs. In a later analysis, false discovery rates were estimated by permuting HLA or CMV assignments 20 times. In a later analysis, co-occurring TCRs were grouped with DBSCAN, and TCRdist sequence similarity was added when clustering was performed within HLA-allele-positive subsets. Co-occurrence clustering excluded repertoires with fewer than 30,000 or more than 120,000 public chains, plus five with anomalous nucleotide sharing. As stored in TCRdb, this immuneACCESS dataset retains in-frame rearrangements with V and J assigned. A fraction of the clones does not appear; measured against another copy, unresolved V genes explain less than half of the discrepancy, and the remainder lacks a known reason. V and J calls and clone size are as listed in that table; D and trimming were resolved from the DNA. For this sample there are about 180,000 clones; around four fifths appear just once. Clones ranked in the top ten supply less than 2% of the sample.

The CDR3 measures 16 amino acids from cysteine to phenylalanine. Left in the record is the CDR3 DNA by itself, 48 bases read in frame from the first base. According to the germline V gene, CDR1 reads MNHNS and CDR2 reads SASEGT. The germline ends are 18 bases apart after V is trimmed by 2 bases and J by 10 bases. Sequences were obtained from PBMCs. The sequence was collected from a woman aged 30 to 39 in good health and CMV-seronegative. The receptor chain draws on TRBV6-1 and TRBJ1-6; a tentative D call is TRBD1 (6 bases match). In nucleotides, the sequence is TGTGCCAGCAGTGAAACCCCTTCGGCAGGGGCATCACCCCTCCACTTT. This translates into CASSETPSAGASPLHF.